These T cell receptor beta chains were read from a single sample in a study of T cells in Graves' hyperthyroidism and ophthalmopathy. In TCRdb, the multiplex PCR reads were re-called with MiXCR into one record per CDR3 protein. The sample lists 300,000 to 400,000 distinct CDR3 sequences, roughly 13% seen once, with 9.5% to 11% in the top ten. The sample comprised blood. The source of these receptors is a woman in her sixties with Graves' hyperthyroidism. CDR3s include the opening cysteine and the closing phenylalanine or tryptophan. D genes are given only for firm matches. Clone sizes are given selectively: once, few, many, or a class where the clone is expanded.

clone size: NA; V gene: TRBV28; D gene: TRBD2; J gene: TRBJ2-1; CDR3 DNA: TGTGCCAGCAGCAGTAGCGGGATTAGCGACAATGAGCAGTTCTTC; CDR3 protein: CASSSSGISDNEQFF
clone size: many; V gene: TRBV6-1; D gene: NA; J gene: TRBJ2-7; CDR3 DNA: TGTGCCAGCAGTAGGGACTTTGGGGGAGGAGAGCAGTACTTC; CDR3 protein: CASSRDFGGGEQYF
clone size: NA; V gene: TRBV9; D gene: TRBD2; J gene: TRBJ2-3; CDR3 DNA: TGTGCCAGCAGCGTAAGGACTAGCGTAGGGGGACACACAGATACGCAGTATTTT; CDR3 protein: CASSVRTSVGGHTDTQYF
clone size: NA; V gene: TRBV19; D gene: NA; J gene: TRBJ1-2; CDR3 DNA: TGTGCCAGTAGTATTATGGCAGGGAACTATGGCTACACCTTC; CDR3 protein: CASSIMAGNYGYTF
clone size: many; V gene: TRBV27; D gene: NA; J gene: TRBJ1-2; CDR3 DNA: TGTGCCAGCAGTTTCCGTGACAGACCCTATGGCTACACCTTC; CDR3 protein: CASSFRDRPYGYTF
clone size: few; V gene: TRBV7-9; D gene: NA; J gene: TRBJ1-2; CDR3 DNA: TGTGCCAGCAGCCCGGGAGGAGTGCCGGCCGGCTACACCTTC; CDR3 protein: CASSPGGVPAGYTF
clone size: few; V gene: TRBV18; D gene: NA; J gene: TRBJ1-5; CDR3 DNA: TGTGCCAGCTCACCAAACATCGACGATCAGCCCCAGCATTTT; CDR3 protein: CASSPNIDDQPQHF
clone size: many; V gene: TRBV11-2; D gene: TRBD2; J gene: TRBJ2-7; CDR3 DNA: TGTGCCAGCAGCTTAGAATTAGGAGGGAGGGCCAATAAGTACTTC; CDR3 protein: CASSLELGGRANKYF
clone size: many; V gene: TRBV28; D gene: NA; J gene: TRBJ2-7; CDR3 DNA: TGTGCCACCGCCCCGGGGGCCTACGAGCAGTACTTC; CDR3 protein: CATAPGAYEQYF
clone size: many; V gene: TRBV15; D gene: NA; J gene: TRBJ2-1; CDR3 DNA: TGTGCCACCAGCAGAACAGGTTCGCGGGGACCTTACAATGAGCAGTTCTTC; CDR3 protein: CATSRTGSRGPYNEQFF
clone size: many; V gene: TRBV28; D gene: NA; J gene: TRBJ2-5; CDR3 DNA: TGTGCCAGCAGCCCAGCGGCCATCCAAGAGACCCAGTACTTC; CDR3 protein: CASSPAAIQETQYF
clone size: NA; V gene: TRBV25-1; D gene: NA; J gene: TRBJ1-1; CDR3 DNA: TGTGCCAGCAGTGAATTTGACGGGGGATCTGAAGCTTTCTTT; CDR3 protein: CASSEFDGGSEAFF
clone size: NA; V gene: TRBV5-4; D gene: TRBD2; J gene: TRBJ2-3; CDR3 DNA: TGTGCCAGCAGGCGTACTAGCGGGACGCGCACAGATACGCAGTATTTT; CDR3 protein: CASRRTSGTRTDTQYF
clone size: few; V gene: TRBV6-2/TRBV6-3; D gene: TRBD1; J gene: TRBJ2-3; CDR3 DNA: TGTGCCAGCGGACGGACAGGGGGTGCCGGAGATACGCAGTATTTT; CDR3 protein: CASGRTGGAGDTQYF
clone size: many; V gene: TRBV20-1; D gene: TRBD1; J gene: TRBJ1-1; CDR3 DNA: TGCAGTGCACTCACAGGGGGGGGGAACACTGAAGCTTTCTTT; CDR3 protein: CSALTGGGNTEAFF
clone size: many; V gene: TRBV7-3; D gene: NA; J gene: TRBJ2-3; CDR3 DNA: TGTGCCAGCAGCTTACTCAACACCGATACGCAGTATTTT; CDR3 protein: CASSLLNTDTQYF
clone size: NA; V gene: TRBV6-5; D gene: NA; J gene: TRBJ1-6; CDR3 DNA: TGTGCCAGCAGTTACTCGAGCCCTTATAATTCACCCCTCCACTTT; CDR3 protein: CASSYSSPYNSPLHF
clone size: many; V gene: TRBV11-3; D gene: NA; J gene: TRBJ2-5; CDR3 DNA: TGTGCCAGCAGCGGCCCCCAAAACCCGGGGGGCCGGCCGGAGACCCAGTACTTC; CDR3 protein: CASSGPQNPGGRPETQYF
clone size: NA; V gene: TRBV30; D gene: NA; J gene: TRBJ1-2; CDR3 DNA: TGTGCCGCCAGCCGGGACCAAGGACACTATGGCTACACCTTC; CDR3 protein: CAASRDQGHYGYTF
clone size: many; V gene: TRBV20-1; D gene: NA; J gene: TRBJ2-5; CDR3 DNA: TGCAGTGCTAGAGATCGGAAGGGAAGGGGAGAGACCCAGTACTTC; CDR3 protein: CSARDRKGRGETQYF
clone size: NA; V gene: TRBV5-8; D gene: TRBD1; J gene: TRBJ1-1; CDR3 DNA: TGTGCCAGCAGACCGGACAGGCCCACTGAAGCTTTCTTT; CDR3 protein: CASRPDRPTEAFF
clone size: many; V gene: TRBV3-1; D gene: NA; J gene: TRBJ1-5; CDR3 DNA: TGTGCCAGCAGCCAAGATTTAACAGTGGGTCAGCCCCAGCATTTT; CDR3 protein: CASSQDLTVGQPQHF
clone size: few; V gene: TRBV5-1; D gene: NA; J gene: TRBJ2-1; CDR3 DNA: TGCGCCAGCAGCTTGGTACGGGACTCACAGTTCTTC; CDR3 protein: CASSLVRDSQFF
clone size: few; V gene: TRBV20-1; D gene: NA; J gene: TRBJ2-7; CDR3 DNA: TGCAGTGCGAGAAGGGAGATTGCGGACGAGCAGTACTTC; CDR3 protein: CSARREIADEQYF
clone size: many; V gene: TRBV19; D gene: NA; J gene: TRBJ2-1; CDR3 DNA: TGTGCCAGTAGTAACCATGCGGGCGGGGCCCACAATGAGCAGTTCTTC; CDR3 protein: CASSNHAGGAHNEQFF
clone size: few; V gene: TRBV29-1; D gene: NA; J gene: TRBJ2-7; CDR3 DNA: TGCAGCGTTGTGGGGGCCAGCCACGAGCAGTACTTC; CDR3 protein: CSVVGASHEQYF
clone size: few; V gene: TRBV27; D gene: TRBD1; J gene: TRBJ1-1; CDR3 DNA: TGTGCCAGCAGTCCCGGACAGGGGATGACTGAAGCTTTCTTT; CDR3 protein: CASSPGQGMTEAFF
clone size: many; V gene: TRBV28; D gene: NA; J gene: TRBJ2-1; CDR3 DNA: TGTGCCAGCAGCCAGCAGGGCCCGGAGCAGTTCTTC; CDR3 protein: CASSQQGPEQFF
clone size: many; V gene: TRBV19; D gene: NA; J gene: TRBJ1-2; CDR3 DNA: TGTGCCAGTAGCCCGGGACTGGGGGGCTACACCTTC; CDR3 protein: CASSPGLGGYTF
clone size: few; V gene: TRBV29-1; D gene: NA; J gene: TRBJ1-2; CDR3 DNA: TGCAGCGTTGAAGAGGTAGGGCTGGATGGCTACACCTTC; CDR3 protein: CSVEEVGLDGYTF
clone size: few; V gene: TRBV7-9; D gene: TRBD2; J gene: TRBJ2-3; CDR3 DNA: TGTGCCAGCAGCTTAGGTCTAGCGGGACCCACAGATACGCAGTATTTT; CDR3 protein: CASSLGLAGPTDTQYF
clone size: many; V gene: TRBV18; D gene: TRBD1; J gene: TRBJ1-2; CDR3 DNA: TGTGCCAGCTCACCAGAGGACAGGACGACTAACTATGGCTACACCTTC; CDR3 protein: CASSPEDRTTNYGYTF
clone size: many; V gene: TRBV20-1; D gene: TRBD2; J gene: TRBJ2-1; CDR3 DNA: TGCAGTGCTAGACCCCCTGGACTAGCGGGAGGTGGTGAGCAGTTCTTC; CDR3 protein: CSARPPGLAGGGEQFF
clone size: many; V gene: TRBV28; D gene: NA; J gene: TRBJ1-1; CDR3 DNA: TGTGCCAGCACCCCCCAGGGGCTGAACACTGAAGCTTTCTTT; CDR3 protein: CASTPQGLNTEAFF
clone size: many; V gene: TRBV6-6; D gene: NA; J gene: TRBJ1-1; CDR3 DNA: TGTGCCAGCAGTTACTTAGCGAACACTGAAGCTTTCTTT; CDR3 protein: CASSYLANTEAFF
clone size: many; V gene: TRBV20-1; D gene: TRBD2; J gene: TRBJ2-3; CDR3 DNA: TGCAGTGCTAGCGGACTAGCGGGATGGTCAGATACGCAGTATTTT; CDR3 protein: CSASGLAGWSDTQYF
clone size: NA; V gene: TRBV5-1; D gene: NA; J gene: TRBJ2-3; CDR3 DNA: TGCGCCAGCAGCTTGAGTCAGGGGCATTATTCTAGCACAGATACGCAGTATTTT; CDR3 protein: CASSLSQGHYSSTDTQYF
clone size: NA; V gene: TRBV27; D gene: NA; J gene: TRBJ1-1; CDR3 DNA: TGTGCCAGCAGTTTTAAGGGGACTGAAGCTTTCTTT; CDR3 protein: CASSFKGTEAFF
clone size: NA; V gene: TRBV5-1; D gene: NA; J gene: TRBJ2-5; CDR3 DNA: TGCGCCAGCACATCTTCAGGAGCAACTCAAGAGACCCAGTACTTC; CDR3 protein: CASTSSGATQETQYF
clone size: many; V gene: TRBV20-1; D gene: NA; J gene: TRBJ2-3; CDR3 DNA: TGCAGTGCTAGTGATTCGACATTCTCTAGCACAGATACGCAGTATTTT; CDR3 protein: CSASDSTFSSTDTQYF
clone size: many; V gene: TRBV24-1; D gene: TRBD2; J gene: TRBJ2-1; CDR3 DNA: TGTGCCACCAGTGAGTTGCTAGAAAGACTAGCGCACTCCTACAATGAGCAGTTCTTC; CDR3 protein: CATSELLERLAHSYNEQFF
clone size: NA; V gene: TRBV7-9; D gene: NA; J gene: TRBJ2-7; CDR3 DNA: TGTGCCAGCAGCGCTACTAACAGCTACGAGCAGTACTTC; CDR3 protein: CASSATNSYEQYF
clone size: NA; V gene: TRBV9; D gene: TRBD1; J gene: TRBJ1-4; CDR3 DNA: TGTGCCAGCAGCGTCTCGACAGGGGGCCCTGAAAAACTGTTTTTT; CDR3 protein: CASSVSTGGPEKLFF
clone size: many; V gene: TRBV6-5; D gene: NA; J gene: TRBJ2-2; CDR3 DNA: TGTGCCAGCAGTTACTCGGGCAGGAGGGAGCTGTTTTTT; CDR3 protein: CASSYSGRRELFF
clone size: many; V gene: TRBV7-2; D gene: TRBD2; J gene: TRBJ2-5; CDR3 DNA: TGTGCCAGCAGCTTTGCGGGAGGTAGTGAGACCCAGTACTTC; CDR3 protein: CASSFAGGSETQYF
clone size: many; V gene: TRBV27; D gene: TRBD1; J gene: TRBJ2-2; CDR3 DNA: TGTGCCAGCAGTCTCCCGGGACAGGTGAACACCGGGGAGCTGTTTTTT; CDR3 protein: CASSLPGQVNTGELFF
clone size: many; V gene: TRBV5-1; D gene: NA; J gene: TRBJ2-7; CDR3 DNA: TGCGCCAGCAGCTCTGGGGGTACATCGAATATCTACGAGCAGTACTTC; CDR3 protein: CASSSGGTSNIYEQYF
clone size: many; V gene: TRBV11-3; D gene: TRBD2; J gene: TRBJ2-1; CDR3 DNA: TGTGCCAGCAGCTTAGGGGGGACTAATCGGCAGTTCTTC; CDR3 protein: CASSLGGTNRQFF
clone size: many; V gene: TRBV27; D gene: TRBD2; J gene: TRBJ2-3; CDR3 DNA: TGTGCCAGCAGGGCGCGGGGGTTATTTTACGATACGCAGTATTTT; CDR3 protein: CASRARGLFYDTQYF
clone size: NA; V gene: TRBV28; D gene: NA; J gene: TRBJ2-3; CDR3 DNA: TGTGCCAGCCGTTGGGGGGGGGGGGGGCAATCGCAGTATTTT; CDR3 protein: CASRWGGGGQSQYF
clone size: many; V gene: TRBV20-1; D gene: NA; J gene: TRBJ2-1; CDR3 DNA: TGCAGTGCCTCAGGGGATATGGATGAGCAGTTCTTC; CDR3 protein: CSASGDMDEQFF